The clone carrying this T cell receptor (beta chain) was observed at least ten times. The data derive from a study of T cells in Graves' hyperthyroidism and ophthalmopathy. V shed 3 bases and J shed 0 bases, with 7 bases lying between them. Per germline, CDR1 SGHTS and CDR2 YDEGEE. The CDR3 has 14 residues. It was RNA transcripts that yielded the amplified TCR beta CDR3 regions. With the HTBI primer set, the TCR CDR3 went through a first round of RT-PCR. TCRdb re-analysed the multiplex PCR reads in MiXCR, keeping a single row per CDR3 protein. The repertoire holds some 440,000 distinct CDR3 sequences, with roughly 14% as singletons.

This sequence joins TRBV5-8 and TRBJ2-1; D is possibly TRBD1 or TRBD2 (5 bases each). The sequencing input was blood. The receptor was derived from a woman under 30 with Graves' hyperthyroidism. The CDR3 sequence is CASSWDHSYNEQFF. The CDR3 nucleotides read TGTGCCAGCAGCTGGGACCACTCCTACAATGAGCAGTTCTTC.